Below, 13 T cell receptor beta chains from the same sample are listed, as sequenced in a study of technical replicates of blood from a handful of donors (dated by TCRdb to the late 2010s). To prepare the library, the immunoSEQ multiplex PCR assay was applied. Held by TCRdb, this immuneACCESS table contains in-frame sequences only and omits some clones. Under half of the omission traces to an unresolved V gene where checked; the cause of the rest is unknown. Across this sample there are 80,000 to 90,000 clones, with around 94% seen only once. Roughly 0.25% of the sample belongs to the ten largest clones. Sequenced material: T cells isolated from PBMCs. The receptor set was obtained from a human donor in good health.

The V call is TRBV4-1, the J call TRBJ1-4; TRBD1 matches 11 bases. In germline, CDR1 is MGHRA, CDR2 YSYEKL. The CDR3 consists of 16 residues. J was trimmed by 8 bases and V by 4 bases; bases with no gene match: 9. CDR3 sequence (DNA): TGCGCCAGCAGCCCCAGCGGACAGGGGGCAAGAGAAAAACTGTTTTTT. This sequence encodes CASSPSGQGAREKLFF.

V usage is TRBV7-9 and J usage is TRBJ1-1, with D uncertain. The CDR3 is made up of 15 amino acids. Germline loops: CDR1 SEHNR, CDR2 FQNEAQ (reference sequence). Trimming stripped 7 bases from V and 0 bases from J, with 15 bases between. The CDR3 sequence is CASTLLSAVNTEAFF. The CDR3 DNA reads TGTGCCAGCACCCTTCTGTCTGCGGTGAACACTGAAGCTTTCTTT.

CDR3 nucleotides: TGTGCCAGCATGCACACCACAAGAAACACCATATATTTT. It encodes CASMHTTRNTIYF. V usage is TRBV2 and J usage is TRBJ1-3; no clear D. This CDR3 contains 13 residues. Germline CDR1 SNHLY, CDR2 FYNNEI. V was trimmed by 7 bases and J by 5 bases, leaving 12 bases between them. Full variable domain (rest looked up from reference TRBV2 and TRBJ1-3): EPEVTQTPSHQVTQMGQEVILRCVPISNHLYFYWYRQILGQKVEFLVSFYNNEISEKSEIFDDQFSVERPDGSNFTLKIRSTKLEDSAMYFCASMHTTRNTIYFGEGSWLTVV.

This chain connects TRBV7-9 to TRBJ2-7, with 7 bases identical to TRBD1. With V trimmed by 5 bases and J by 0 bases, 10 bases remained unmatched. This CDR3 is 16 amino acids long. Germline CDR1 SEHNR, CDR2 FQNEAQ (reference sequence). The CDR3, as DNA: TGTGCCAGCAGCCGTATGACAGGGTACAGCTCCTACGAGCAGTACTTC. Translation: CASSRMTGYSSYEQYF.

This rearrangement joins TRBV6-5 to TRBJ2-2; possible D gene TRBD1, 6 bases. The V end was cut by 1 base, the J end by 0 bases, with 9 bases between. The CDR3 spans 16 residues. CDR1 is MNHEY, CDR2 SVGAGI, per germline. The CDR3 protein is CASSYWGTSNTGELFF. The CDR3 DNA follows: TGTGCCAGCAGTTACTGGGGGACATCGAACACCGGGGAGCTGTTTTTT.

V and J are TRBV19 and TRBJ2-7; 8 bases line up with TRBD2. Per germline, CDR1 LNHDA and CDR2 SQIVND (reference sequence). Losses at the gene ends were 6 bases for V and 2 bases for J; bases not matched to a gene: 3. This CDR3 contains 13 residues. As DNA, the CDR3 is TGTGCCAGTAGCGGACTAGCCACCTACGAGCAGTACTTC. Translating it yields CASSGLATYEQYF.

This chain uses TRBV5-1 with TRBJ1-2; 8 nucleotides agree with TRBD1. CDR1 is SGHRS and CDR2 is YFSETQ in the germline V gene. CDR3 size: 14 residues. V was clipped by 4 bases and J by 4 bases; unmatched bases: 6. The CDR3 DNA sequence: TGCGCCAGCAGCATGAGTGGGACAGGCTATGGCTACACCTTC. Translating it yields CASSMSGTGYGYTF.

The V and J genes are TRBV7-6 and TRBJ2-3, with a possible D match to TRBD2 (6 bases). Trimming shortened V by 5 bases and J by 1 base, and 16 bases separated the two germline ends. The CDR3 runs 16 residues. Germline CDR1 reads SGHVS; CDR2 reads FNYEAQ. CDR3 amino acids: CASSTGSGGGTDTQYF. DNA for the CDR3: TGTGCCAGCAGCACTGGCTCCGGGGGAGGCACAGATACGCAGTATTTT.

The chain is built from TRBV5-6 and TRBJ2-7; 9 bases align to TRBD2. Trimming took 4 bases from V and 9 from J; bases not matched to a gene: 14. Germline V gene sequence: CDR1 SGHDT, CDR2 YYEEEE. There are 15 residues in the CDR3. The DNA for the CDR3 is TGTGCCAGCAGCACGGGATTGACTAGCGGTAACGGGCAGTACTTC. Amino acids: CASSTGLTSGNGQYF.

The V gene is TRBV5-8, the J gene TRBJ1-2; no clear D gene. The germline CDR1 and CDR2 sequences are SGHTS and YDEGEE. Trimming cost V 3 bases and J 0 bases, with 9 bases left between them. This CDR3 contains 14 residues. CDR3 sequence: CASSYPGANYGYTF. The CDR3 DNA follows: TGTGCCAGCAGCTATCCCGGGGCTAACTATGGCTACACCTTC.

The chain combines TRBV28 with TRBJ1-1; D remains unclear. This CDR3 spans 11 amino acids. V was trimmed by 4 bases and J by 9 bases, leaving 9 bases between them. Germline CDR1 MDHEN, CDR2 SYDVKM. The CDR3 coding sequence is TGTGCCAGCAGTTCTCTCTATAAAGCTTTCTTT. Translating it yields CASSSLYKAFF.

This clone has only one observation. J is TRBJ1-1 and V is TRBV5-5; 9 bases are shared with TRBD1. The CDR3 covers 17 residues. J lost 3 bases, V lost 3 bases, and 12 bases had no gene match. Germline V gene data show CDR1 as SGHKS and CDR2 as YYEKEE (reference sequence). CDR3 in DNA: TGTGCCAGCAGCTGGGAGGGACAGGGAAGGAGGGACACTGAAGCTTTCTTT. Protein: CASSWEGQGRRDTEAFF.

This chain uses TRBV27 with TRBJ1-2; possibly TRBD1 for D (6 bases). V was trimmed by 6 bases and J by 4 bases, leaving 15 bases between them. Per the germline V gene, CDR1 is MNHEY and CDR2 is SMNVEV (reference sequence). This CDR3 region has 14 residues. CDR3 sequence reads: CASSQQGFIYGYTF. The CDR3, as DNA: TGTGCCAGCAGCCAACAGGGATTTATCTATGGCTACACCTTC.